These 18 T cell receptor beta chains were sequenced from one sample in a study of T cells in Graves' hyperthyroidism and ophthalmopathy. The TCR beta CDR3 regions underwent amplification using RNA transcripts as the source. During a first-round RT-PCR of the TCR CDR3, the HTBI primer set was used. TCRdb re-derived calls from the multiplex PCR reads in MiXCR, one entry per CDR3 protein. The profile covers under 350,000 distinct CDR3 sequences, with roughly 18% appearing a single time and about half taken by the ten largest. Sequenced: blood. These receptors were obtained from a woman in her forties or fifties with Graves' hyperthyroidism.

This clonotype was found many times. As DNA, the CDR3 is TGCAGTGCTGACGGGACGGGTGAGGAAAAACTGTTTTTT. Residues: CSADGTGEEKLFF. The chain carries TRBV20-1 and TRBJ1-4, with D perhaps matching TRBD1 (5 bases). V was trimmed by 5 bases and J by 8 bases, leaving 15 bases between them. The length of the CDR3 is 13 residues. Germline values: CDR1 DFQATT, CDR2 SNEGSKA (reference sequence).

This chain joins TRBV12-3 or TRBV12-4 and TRBJ1-3, with 12 bases identical to TRBD1. Trimming cost V 6 bases and J 3 bases; bases outside gene matches: 6. The CDR3 contains 16 residues. CDR3 protein: CASSSGQGASGNTIYF. CDR3 in DNA: TGTGCCAGCAGCTCGGGACAGGGGGCGAGTGGAAACACCATATATTTT.

This clonotype has ten or more counts. This sequence joins TRBV7-9 and TRBJ2-5; D is possibly TRBD2 (6 bases). The CDR3 has 15 residues. The germline CDR1 and CDR2 sequences are SEHNR and FQNEAQ (reference sequence). V lost 7 bases and J 1 base, leaving 16 bases between the germline ends. The CDR3 reads CASTPSRGTQETQYF. As DNA, the CDR3 is TGTGCCAGCACCCCCAGCCGGGGGACCCAAGAGACCCAGTACTTC.

The chain uses TRBV5-1 and TRBJ2-3; TRBD1 aligns across 7 bases. Looked up from germline, CDR1 is SGHRS and CDR2 is YFSETQ. After removal of 4 bases from V and 2 bases from J, the junction contained 4 bases not matched to a gene. The CDR3 consists of 14 residues. The CDR3 reads CASSIDRATDTQYF. The CDR3 DNA reads as TGCGCCAGCAGCATTGACAGGGCCACAGATACGCAGTATTTT.

This clonotype was seen repeatedly, ten times or more. The chain has TRBV18 and TRBJ2-3; the D gene is possibly TRBD1 (5 bases). In germline, CDR1 is KGHSH, CDR2 LQKENI. V lost 3 bases, J lost 4 bases, and 14 bases lay in between. The CDR3 loop spans 15 amino acids. The CDR3 here is CASSPSTEFPDTQYF. CDR3 sequence (DNA): TGTGCCAGCTCACCCTCGACAGAATTCCCAGATACGCAGTATTTT.

Here the CDR3 reads CATHAQGAGETQYF. For the CDR3, the DNA is TGTGCCACCCATGCCCAGGGGGCGGGAGAGACCCAGTACTTC. The chain joins TRBV10-3 to TRBJ2-5, with 8 bases that match TRBD1. The CDR3 is made up of 14 amino acids. The germline gives CDR1 ENHRY, CDR2 SYGVKD. Losses at the gene ends were 10 bases for V and 4 bases for J; bases not matched to a gene: 11.

This clonotype was picked up many times. The chain combines TRBV20-1 with TRBJ1-4; possibly TRBD1 for D (6 bases). Germline CDR1 DFQATT, CDR2 SNEGSKA (reference sequence). Trimming stripped 2 bases from V and 7 bases from J, with 8 bases between. This CDR3 is built from 12 residues. CDR3 coding DNA: TGCAGTGCTAGAACAGGGTTTGAAAAACTGTTTTTT. Protein sequence: CSARTGFEKLFF.

This clonotype occurred a few times. The V and J genes are TRBV19 and TRBJ2-1; D remains ambiguous. CDR1 and CDR2 from the germline V gene are LNHDA and SQIVND (reference sequence). The CDR3 extends over 13 amino acids. With 1 base removed from V and 3 bases from J, the gap between germline ends came to 4 bases. CDR3 residues: CASSIGDYNEQFF. The CDR3 nucleotides are TGTGCCAGTAGTATAGGGGACTACAATGAGCAGTTCTTC.

Only a few counts were recorded for this clonotype. This sequence joins TRBV7-9 and TRBJ2-1; D is uncertain. Germline assignment: CDR1 SEHNR and CDR2 FQNEAQ (reference sequence). The CDR3 is 13 amino acids. Trimming took 5 bases from V and 9 from J, leaving 14 bases between them. The DNA of the CDR3 is TGTGCCAGCAGCCCAAACCCGGTAGGTGAGCAGTTCTTC. It translates to CASSPNPVGEQFF. Looking up the rest from reference TRBV7-9 and TRBJ2-1 gives the full variable domain: DTGVSQNPRHKITKRGQNVTFRCDPISEHNRLYWYRQTLGQGPEFLTYFQNEAQLEKSRLLSDRFSAERPKGSFSTLEIQRTEQGDSAMYLCASSPNPVGEQFFGPGTRLTVL.

This clonotype has at least ten counts. This chain connects TRBV3-1 to TRBJ1-2; TRBD1 matches 7 bases. This CDR3 has 16 amino acids. Germline values: CDR1 LGHDT, CDR2 YNNKEL (reference sequence). The V gene end was trimmed by 1 base and the J gene end by 4 bases; junction bases not matched to a gene: 9. CDR3 DNA: TGTGCCAGCAGCCAAGGGACAGGAATGGTGTCCTATGGCTACACCTTC. Protein sequence: CASSQGTGMVSYGYTF.

This clonotype was counted many times. This chain uses TRBV2 with TRBJ2-1; D might be TRBD2 (5 bases). The CDR3 has 13 amino acids. Trimming removed 6 bases from V and 8 bases from J, with 14 bases in between. The germline CDR1 and CDR2 sequences are SNHLY and FYNNEI. The CDR3 loop reads CASRGTRRDEQFF. The CDR3 DNA is TGTGCCAGCAGGGGTACTAGGCGGGATGAGCAGTTCTTC.

This clonotype showed up many times. The genes are TRBV3-1 and TRBJ2-7; TRBD2 might be the D (6 bases). Germline CDR1 is LGHDT and CDR2 is YNNKEL (reference sequence). V dropped 0 bases and J dropped 2 bases, with 11 bases sitting between them. This CDR3 has 15 amino acids. The CDR3 DNA reads TGTGCCAGCAGCCAAGATCTTAGCGGAGCCTACGAGCAGTACTTC. Translated: CASSQDLSGAYEQYF.

V usage is TRBV3-1 and J usage is TRBJ1-2; weak D call: TRBD1 (6 bases). The CDR3 covers 15 residues. Germline V gene data show CDR1 as LGHDT and CDR2 as YNNKEL (reference sequence). Trimming pared 4 bases from V and 7 bases from J, leaving 19 bases between. CDR3 in DNA: TGTGCCAGCAGCCCCTCCGCACAGGGTACTTCTGGCTACACCTTC. Protein product: CASSPSAQGTSGYTF.

This clonotype came up many times. The chain links TRBV7-8 to TRBJ1-1; D ambiguous. Trimming pared 5 bases from V and 7 bases from J, leaving 11 bases between. The CDR3 has 12 amino acids. Germline lookup yields CDR1 SGHVS and CDR2 FQNEAQ. CDR3 nucleotide sequence: TGTGCCAGCAGCCCCTGGGGTGGTGAAGCTTTCTTT. Translated, it gives CASSPWGGEAFF.

Comment on this clonotype: A much larger clone lies a single base off, so this may be a read error. The V gene is TRBV12-3 or TRBV12-4, the J gene TRBJ2-1, with 9 bases identical to TRBD2. V lost 11 bases and J lost 7; bases outside the gene matches: 15. The CDR3 is made up of 15 amino acids. CDR3 DNA: TGTGCCTGCACCACCCGGGCTAGCGGGAAGAATGAGCAGTTCTTC. Protein: CACTTRASGKNEQFF.

This clonotype was found a few times. V is TRBV9 and J is TRBJ2-1; D might be TRBD2 (5 bases). CDR1 is SGDLS and CDR2 is YYNGEE in the germline V gene. The CDR3 loop spans 15 amino acids. The ends were cut back, 0 bases at V and 5 bases at J, with 12 bases in the middle. The CDR3: CASSVGPGNHNEQFF. For the CDR3, the DNA is TGTGCCAGCAGCGTAGGCCCCGGGAACCACAATGAGCAGTTCTTC.

V usage is TRBV9 and J usage is TRBJ2-2, with TRBD1 matching 7 bases. The germline gives CDR1 SGDLS, CDR2 YYNGEE. The CDR3 has 15 amino acids. Trimming at V came to 4 bases and at J to 4 bases, leaving 7 bases not matched to a gene. This CDR3 reads CASSPRTGATGELFF. The CDR3 nucleotides read TGTGCCAGCAGCCCCCGTACAGGGGCCACCGGGGAGCTGTTTTTT. Complete variable domain (other parts from reference TRBV9 and TRBJ2-2): DSGVTQTPKHLITATGQRVTLRCSPRSGDLSVYWYQQSLDQGLQFLIQYYNGEERAKGNILERFSAQQFPDLHSELNLSSLELGDSALYFCASSPRTGATGELFFGEGSRLTVL.

The CDR3 protein is CASSLAAVPAANYGYTF. The DNA for the CDR3 is TGTGCCAGCAGCTTGGCGGCAGTCCCTGCGGCTAACTATGGCTACACCTTC. The genes are TRBV5-5 and TRBJ1-2, with D hard to call. This CDR3 has 17 amino acids. V dropped 0 bases and J dropped 0 bases, with 15 bases sitting between them. The germline V gene encodes CDR1 SGHKS and CDR2 YYEKEE (reference sequence).